The source of this T cell receptor beta chain is a study of cytomegalovirus exposure and HLA in healthy donors. Broader study findings: Analysis performed later showed TCR beta chains linked to HLA being more clonally expanded than equally common others. The authors listed approximately 150 TCR beta chains as cytomegalovirus-associated. Researchers reported in a later analysis that a missense DCLRE1C variant was tied to TCR beta V- and J-gene trimming.

The PCR used 60 Vbeta and 13 Jbeta primers. Original methodology: Roughly 73 million unique TCR beta chains, 9.5 million to 11 million of them shared, were counted by a later analysis. Sequenced by immunoSEQ multiplex PCR; TCRdb stores in-frame clones only, minus some. That table gives V, J and clone size, and the DNA gave D and trimming. The sample lists 90,000 to 120,000 clones; 74% were seen once. Germline V gene data show CDR1 as LGHNA and CDR2 as YNFKEQ. The V end was cut by 0 bases, the J end by 4 bases, with 17 bases between. The CDR3 consists of 17 residues. Concerning this clone: Antigen: not known.

This clonotype was obtained from a man aged 45 to 65 in good health and CMV-seropositive. The V call is TRBV4-2, the J call TRBJ2-3, with TRBD1 as a possible D gene (6 bases). Sequences were obtained from PBMCs. CDR3 bases: TGTGCCAGCAGCCAAGATAGCACAGGGACCCCCCCAGATACGCAGTATTTT. It specifies CASSQDSTGTPPDTQYF.